The T cell receptor (beta chain) under discussion was sequenced for a study of T cells in Graves' hyperthyroidism and ophthalmopathy. Amplification targeted TCR beta CDR3 regions from RNA transcripts. Researchers ran a first-round RT-PCR on the TCR CDR3 using the HTBI primer set. TCRdb analysed the multiplex PCR reads with MiXCR anew, one entry per CDR3 protein. The table has around 430,000 distinct CDR3 sequences, more than 12% seen once. Points from the study as a whole: Blood also showed most of the thyroid clonotypes that were expanded above 0.001.

Concerning this clonotype: Its antigen is unknown.

This clonotype was sampled from a woman aged 30 to 39 with Graves' hyperthyroidism. Sample: blood.

In nucleotides, the CDR3 is TGTGCCAGCAGCTTCGCTCTCACAGATACGCAGTATTTT. Its protein product is CASSFALTDTQYF. The V and J genes are TRBV7-3 and TRBJ2-3; the D is unclear. This CDR3 comprises 13 residues. The germline CDR1 and CDR2 sequences are SGHTA and FQGTGA. V lost 3 bases to trimming and J lost 2 bases, with 6 bases between them.